Below, 20 T cell receptor beta chains from the same sample are listed, as sequenced in a study of blood T cell repertoires in COVID-19. The repertoire was sequenced with immunoSEQ multiplex PCR; TCRdb's copy has only in-frame clones and lacks some. The sample consists of over 400,000 clones, about 88% of them appearing once. Sequencing was carried out using PBMCs or T cells enriched from blood (not recorded which). The receptors here all came from a woman aged 60-75 years who had recovered from COVID-19.

The rearrangement links TRBV5-1 to TRBJ1-2; TRBD1 matches 9 bases. Germline V gene data show CDR1 as SGHRS and CDR2 as YFSETQ. The CDR3 has 15 amino acids. Losses at the gene ends were 2 bases for V and 4 bases for J; bases not matched to a gene: 6. The CDR3 region is CASSLQGARGYGYTF. For the CDR3, the DNA is TGCGCCAGCAGCTTACAGGGGGCGAGAGGCTATGGCTACACCTTC.

The chain uses TRBV9 and TRBJ2-2, with 7 positions matching TRBD2. The germline V gene encodes CDR1 SGDLS and CDR2 YYNGEE. This CDR3 region has 14 residues. V was clipped by 0 bases and J by 6 bases; unmatched bases: 2. The CDR3 DNA follows: TGTGCCAGCAGCGTAGGACGGGGGGCCGGGGAGCTGTTTTTT. It codes for CASSVGRGAGELFF.

The chain joins TRBV18 to TRBJ1-5; D is ambiguous. The V gene's germline CDR1 is KGHSH and CDR2 LQKENI. The germline V and J ends were trimmed by 3 bases and 8 bases, with 14 bases remaining between them. This CDR3 comprises 14 residues. The DNA for the CDR3 is TGTGCCAGCTCACCGACCCTCCACCAGGAGCCCCAGCATTTT. It encodes CASSPTLHQEPQHF. The variable domain in full, completed from reference TRBV18 and TRBJ1-5, reads NAGVMQNPRHLVRRRGQEARLRCSPMKGHSHVYWYRQLPEEGLKFMVYLQKENIIDESGMPKERFSAEFPKEGPSILRIQQVVRGDSAAYFCASSPTLHQEPQHFGDGTRLSIL.

DNA of the CDR3: TGTGCCAGCAGCTTTCTGGGGCTTAATTCACCCCTCCACTTT. Translated, it gives CASSFLGLNSPLHF. This rearrangement joins TRBV7-9 to TRBJ1-6, with D possibly matching TRBD1 (5 bases). The germline V gene has CDR1 SEHNR and CDR2 FQNEAQ (reference sequence). The length of the CDR3 is 14 residues. Trimming removed 3 bases from V and 6 bases from J, with 9 bases in between. The whole variable domain, remainder taken from reference TRBV7-9 and TRBJ1-6, is DTGVSQNPRHKITKRGQNVTFRCDPISEHNRLYWYRQTLGQGPEFLTYFQNEAQLEKSRLLSDRFSAERPKGSFSTLEIQRTEQGDSAMYLCASSFLGLNSPLHFGNGTRLTVT.

CDR3: CASSERYGLAGGDTQYF. The CDR3 bases are TGTGCCAGCAGCGAGCGGTACGGACTAGCGGGCGGAGATACGCAGTATTTT. The chain recombines TRBV5-8 with TRBJ2-3, with TRBD2 matching over 11 bases. CDR3 size: 17 residues. Germline V gene sequence: CDR1 SGHTS, CDR2 YDEGEE. The J segment lost 5 bases and the V segment lost 4 bases, leaving 12 bases of the junction unmatched. The whole variable domain, filled in from reference TRBV5-8 and TRBJ2-3, reads EAGVTQSPTHLIKTRGQQATLRCSPISGHTSVYWYQQALGLGLQFLLWYDEGEERNRGNFPPRFSGRQFPNYSSELNVNALELEDSALYLCASSERYGLAGGDTQYFGPGTRLTVL.

The chain combines TRBV7-2 with TRBJ1-2, with D unresolved. Trimming cost V 2 bases and J 8 bases, with 12 bases left between them. Looked up from germline, CDR1 is SGHTA and CDR2 is FQGNSA. This CDR3 has 13 residues. The CDR3: CASSLRWSEGYTF. CDR3 DNA sequence: TGTGCCAGCAGCTTAAGGTGGAGTGAAGGCTACACCTTC.

The V and J genes are TRBV4-1 and TRBJ1-2; D uncertain. In germline, CDR1 is MGHRA, CDR2 YSYEKL. The CDR3 has 14 residues. Trimming took off 0 bases at V and 4 bases at J, with 9 bases between the two ends. The CDR3 region has the DNA TGCGCCAGCAGCCAAGATCAGAGAGGCTATGGCTACACCTTC. It is translated as CASSQDQRGYGYTF.

This clone was counted a single time. The V and J genes are TRBV24-1 and TRBJ2-7; 8 positions match TRBD1. The CDR3 is 13 amino acids. Germline trimming cut 9 bases from V and 2 bases from J; bases unmatched to any gene: 5. From germline, CDR1 is KGHDR and CDR2 SFDVKD. CDR3 nucleotides: TGTGCCACCGACCGGGACAGGACCTACGAGCAGTACTTC. Its protein is CATDRDRTYEQYF.

The CDR3 DNA reads as TGCGCCAGCAGCTTGGCCGAGGGTTCGCTAGCAGGCACTGAAGCTTTCTTT. It encodes CASSLAEGSLAGTEAFF. The chain uses TRBV5-1 and TRBJ1-1; D is uncertain. CDR3 length: 17 amino acids. The V gene's germline CDR1 is SGHRS and CDR2 YFSETQ. Trimming cost V 0 bases and J 4 bases, with 19 bases left between them.

This chain joins TRBV7-9 and TRBJ1-3; possible D gene TRBD1, 5 bases. V lost 1 base, J lost 1 base, and 14 bases lay in between. Germline CDR1 SEHNR, CDR2 FQNEAQ (reference sequence). This CDR3 has 17 residues. CDR3 region: CASSLVTSGRSGNTIYF. The CDR3 DNA follows: TGTGCCAGCAGCTTAGTAACCTCAGGGAGGTCTGGAAACACCATATATTTT.

The chain recombines TRBV11-3 with TRBJ2-2; D gene unclear. Germline V gene sequence: CDR1 SGHNT, CDR2 YENEEA. V was clipped by 2 bases and J by 2 bases, with 12 bases between them. CDR3 length equals 16 residues. CDR3 loop: CASSLSGTSNTGELFF. In nucleotides, the CDR3 is TGTGCCAGCAGCTTATCAGGAACATCTAACACCGGGGAGCTGTTTTTT.

The CDR3 DNA follows: TGCGCCAGCAGCTCGACAGTATATGGCTACACCTTC. It is translated as CASSSTVYGYTF. The chain is built from TRBV5-1 and TRBJ1-2; a weak D match, TRBD1 (5 bases). The germline V gene encodes CDR1 SGHRS and CDR2 YFSETQ. Deletions cut 3 bases from V and 5 bases from J, with 8 bases between. The CDR3 loop spans 12 amino acids.

The chain links TRBV9 to TRBJ1-1; unclear D gene. The CDR3 extends over 11 amino acids. Germline V gene sequence: CDR1 SGDLS, CDR2 YYNGEE. Trimming took off 3 bases at V and 5 bases at J, with 5 bases between the two ends. CDR3 sequence (DNA): TGTGCCAGCAGCGCCGGGACTGAAGCTTTCTTT. Its translation is CASSAGTEAFF.

The chain combines TRBV6-5 with TRBJ1-1; maybe TRBD1 (6 bases). The CDR3 has 13 amino acids. Germline V gene lookup returns CDR1 MNHEY and CDR2 SVGAGI. Trimming left V 7 bases short and J 3 bases short, with 12 bases between. The CDR3 nucleotides are TGTGCCAGCAACTCAGGGGTGGACACTGAAGCTTTCTTT. Translated, it gives CASNSGVDTEAFF.

The chain is built from TRBV29-1 and TRBJ2-7; 9 bases align to TRBD1. In germline, CDR1 is SQVTM, CDR2 ANQGSEA. This CDR3 region has 15 residues. J gave up 6 bases and V 5 bases, and 14 bases lay outside the gene matches. The CDR3 nucleotides are TGCAGCGTTCGGCCCTCCGGGACAGGGACCGCCGAGCAGTACTTC. Amino acid sequence: CSVRPSGTGTAEQYF.

V usage is TRBV5-1 and J usage is TRBJ1-3; D call uncertain. From germline, CDR1 is SGHRS and CDR2 YFSETQ. The V and J ends lost 4 bases and 1 base respectively, with 12 bases between them. This CDR3 region has 15 residues. CDR3 nucleotides: TGCGCCAGCAGCCTGGCGGCGGTTTCTGGAAACACCATATATTTT. Its protein is CASSLAAVSGNTIYF. Looking up the rest from reference TRBV5-1 and TRBJ1-3 gives the full variable domain: KAGVTQTPRYLIKTRGQQVTLSCSPISGHRSVSWYQQTPGQGLQFLFEYFSETQRNKGNFPGRFSGRQFSNSRSEMNVSTLELGDSALYLCASSLAAVSGNTIYFGEGSWLTVV.

This clone was observed a handful of times. This chain joins TRBV18 and TRBJ2-7; TRBD2 matches at 8 bases. Germline-derived CDR1 and CDR2 are KGHSH and LQKENI. This CDR3 contains 14 residues. The V segment lost 6 bases and the J segment 3 bases; nucleotides outside the gene matches: 7. The DNA of the CDR3 is TGTGCCAGCTCCCCCTCCCGGGGGGGCTACGAGCAGTACTTC. It translates to CASSPSRGGYEQYF.

This chain links TRBV29-1 with TRBJ2-2, with a weak D call TRBD1 (6 bases). This CDR3 is 17 amino acids long. Germline-derived CDR1 and CDR2 are SQVTM and ANQGSEA. V lost 1 base, J lost 0 bases, and 15 bases lay in between. The chain's CDR3 is CSVEGVPGATNTGELFF. The CDR3 nucleotides read TGCAGCGTTGAAGGTGTACCAGGGGCAACGAACACCGGGGAGCTGTTTTTT.

This clone was seen more than once but under ten times. The J gene is TRBJ2-7, the V gene TRBV2; D may be TRBD2 (6 bases). Germline V gene data show CDR1 as SNHLY and CDR2 as FYNNEI. The length of the CDR3 is 11 residues. V lost 4 bases and J 5 bases, leaving 6 bases between the germline ends. The DNA for the CDR3 is TGTGCCAGCAGTGGGGAGGACGAGCAGTACTTC. Residues: CASSGEDEQYF.

This clone was recorded a few times. CDR3 residues: CASSRRTTVGHANYGYTF. In DNA form, the CDR3 reads TGTGCCAGCAGCCGACGTACTACGGTAGGACACGCAAACTATGGCTACACCTTC. The chain employs TRBV2 and TRBJ1-2; D may be TRBD1 (5 bases). Germline values: CDR1 SNHLY, CDR2 FYNNEI. CDR3 length: 18 amino acids. Trimming removed 6 bases from V and 2 bases from J, with 25 bases in between.